This section outlines one T cell receptor beta chain sequence together with its context. This clonotype was detected ten times or more. What this receptor recognizes is not known. Per-nucleotide qualities are absent, and no much larger clonotype sits a single base away. Sequencing used an Illumina NovaSeq 6000. TCR cDNA was synthesized by 5'RACE template switching, which introduced a universal primer site and unique molecular identifiers. cDNA synthesis was primed from both the TCR alpha and TCR beta constant segments. Library amplification involved two PCR steps, and the second step added sample barcodes and sequencing adapters. Sequencing of libraries was performed on Illumina HiSeq 2500 (2x100 bp) or NovaSeq (2x150 bp). As for the original processing: MIGEC was used to demultiplex reads and collapse the reads into UMI consensus sequences, and MiXCR was used for V(D)J alignment. Using edgeR on replicate PBMC samples, clonotypes were called vaccine-responding if FDR was below 0.01 and the log2 fold change was above 5 up to day 15. CD4 or CD8 identity was assigned to each bulk clonotype according to whether the clonotype was present at higher abundance in the sequenced CD4 repertoire or the sequenced CD8 repertoire. The public sequencing data were trimmed at Q25 with fastp and processed into clonotypes with MiXCR by TCRdb, which kept only in-frame beta chains. Rows are unified per CDR3 protein, each entry keeping the most common DNA and genes. These V and J calls are TCRdb output, not the study's own analysis. The sample data list about 260,000 distinct CDR3 sequences, and over 4.5% of these were observed just once. The ten largest clonotypes hold less than 3.5% of the sample.

Interpreted using the paper, the treatment or condition label stands for: live attenuated yellow fever vaccine strain. A standard Ficoll-Paque protocol was used to isolate PBMCs from peripheral blood. Dynabeads CD4 and CD8 positive selection kits were used to isolate the CD4 and CD8 T-cell fractions. TriZol was used to extract RNA from bulk PBMCs, from CD4 and CD8 fractions, and from dextramer-positive and dextramer-negative fractions. This entry comes from a study of T cells after yellow fever vaccination (dated by TCRdb to about 2019). In terms of the full investigation: The SMART-Seq v4 Ultra Low Input RNA kit was used to prepare libraries from fractions with low cell numbers. The cohort comprised two healthy male donors, one aged 18 to 30 and one aged 30 to 39 years. Blood was collected at multiple timepoints before and after primary and secondary immunization, and bulk PBMC replicates and cell subsets were isolated. To track T-cell clones before and after primary and booster YFV17D yellow fever vaccination, bulk TCR alpha and beta repertoires were sequenced longitudinally. Overall study results and their limits: Because the study included only two donors, the extent to which the findings can be generalized is limited. Most clones expanded after primary vaccination (approximately 95% of CD4 and roughly 88% of CD8) were re-detected after the booster, suggesting that broad memory maintenance occurred. Compared with the primary T-cell response, the secondary T-cell response was faster but weaker, reaching its peak on day 5 rather than on day 15. A small share of clonotypes occurred in both CD4 and CD8 compartments, likely arising from convergent recombination. Because abundant contaminating clonotypes from the bulk population could be contained in FACS-sorted repertoires, computational filtering was required.

The sample was CD4+ T cells sorted from PBMCs, taken on the day of the yellow fever booster vaccination. The source of this sequence is a young man who received the YFV17D yellow fever vaccine.

The sequenced DNA: TGTGCCAGCAGTTATCACAGGGGGCTAGAGACCCAGTACTTC. This encodes CASSYHRGLETQYF. The sequence links TRBV12-3 or TRBV12-4 to TRBJ2-5; 9 bases in the junction line up with TRBD1. Germline trimming amounts to 4 bases on V and 4 bases on J, with 4 as the count of junction bases outside the gene matches. From its cysteine to its phenylalanine, the CDR3 spans 14 amino acids. Only the CDR3 DNA stays, 42 bases, in frame from base 1.